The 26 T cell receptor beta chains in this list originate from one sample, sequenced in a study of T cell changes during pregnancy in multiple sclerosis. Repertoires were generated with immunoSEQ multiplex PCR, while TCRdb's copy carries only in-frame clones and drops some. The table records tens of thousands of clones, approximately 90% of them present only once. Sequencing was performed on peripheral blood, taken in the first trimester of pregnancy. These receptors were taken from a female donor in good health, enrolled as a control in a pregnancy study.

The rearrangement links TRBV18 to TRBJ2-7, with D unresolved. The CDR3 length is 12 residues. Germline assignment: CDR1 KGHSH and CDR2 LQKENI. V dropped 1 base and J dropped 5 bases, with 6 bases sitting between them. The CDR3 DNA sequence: TGTGCCAGCTCACCACTTCAGGACGAGCAGTACTTC. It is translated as CASSPLQDEQYF.

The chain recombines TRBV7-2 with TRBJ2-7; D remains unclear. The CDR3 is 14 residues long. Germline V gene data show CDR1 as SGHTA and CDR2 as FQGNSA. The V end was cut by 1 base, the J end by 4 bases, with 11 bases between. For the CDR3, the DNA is TGTGCCAGCAGCTTAGATCCGTCCGGGTACGAGCAGTACTTC. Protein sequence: CASSLDPSGYEQYF.

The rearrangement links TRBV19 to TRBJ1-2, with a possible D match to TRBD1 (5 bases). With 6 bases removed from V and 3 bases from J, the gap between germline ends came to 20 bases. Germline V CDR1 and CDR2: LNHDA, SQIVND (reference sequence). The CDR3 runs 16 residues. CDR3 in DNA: TGTGCCAGTAGGCCGTACGTCCAGGGCGAGTACTATGGCTACACCTTC. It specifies CASRPYVQGEYYGYTF.

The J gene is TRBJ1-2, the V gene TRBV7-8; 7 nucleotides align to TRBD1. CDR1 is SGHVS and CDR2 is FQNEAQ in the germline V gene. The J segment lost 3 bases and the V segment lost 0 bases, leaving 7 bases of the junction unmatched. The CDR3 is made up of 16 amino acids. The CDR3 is CASSLASGGRDYGYTF. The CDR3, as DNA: TGTGCCAGCAGCTTAGCCTCAGGGGGTAGAGACTATGGCTACACCTTC.

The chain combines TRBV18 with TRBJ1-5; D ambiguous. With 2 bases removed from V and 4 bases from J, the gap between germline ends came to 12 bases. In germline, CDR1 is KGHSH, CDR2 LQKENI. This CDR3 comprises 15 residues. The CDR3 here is CASSPGRVQNQPQHF. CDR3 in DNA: TGTGCCAGCTCACCAGGTCGGGTCCAGAATCAGCCCCAGCATTTT.

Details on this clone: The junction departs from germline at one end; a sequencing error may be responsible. The CDR3 region has the DNA TGTGCTAGCAGCCCCAGCGGTCTGGGATACGAGCAGTACTTC. This encodes CASSPSGLGYEQYF. This sequence joins TRBV7-7 and TRBJ2-7; maybe TRBD2 (5 bases). Germline CDR1 is SSHAT and CDR2 is FNYEAQ (reference sequence). The CDR3 loop spans 14 amino acids.

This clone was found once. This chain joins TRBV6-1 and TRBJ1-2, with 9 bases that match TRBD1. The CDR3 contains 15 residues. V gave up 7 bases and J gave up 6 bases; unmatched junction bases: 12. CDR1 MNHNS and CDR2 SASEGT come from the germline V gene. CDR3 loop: CASIGTGFLRDGYTF. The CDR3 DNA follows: TGTGCCAGCATCGGGACAGGGTTTCTTAGGGATGGCTACACCTTC.

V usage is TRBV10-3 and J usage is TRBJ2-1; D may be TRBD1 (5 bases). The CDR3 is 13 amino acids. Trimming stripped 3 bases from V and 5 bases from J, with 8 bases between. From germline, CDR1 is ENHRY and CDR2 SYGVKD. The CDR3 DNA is TGTGCCATCAGTGATCAGGGAAACAATGAGCAGTTCTTC. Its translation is CAISDQGNNEQFF.

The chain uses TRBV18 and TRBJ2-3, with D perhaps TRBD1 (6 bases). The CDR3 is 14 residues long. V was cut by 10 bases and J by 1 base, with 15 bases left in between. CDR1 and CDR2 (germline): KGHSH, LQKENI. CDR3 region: CATLRGAGTDTQYF. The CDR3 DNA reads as TGTGCCACCCTCAGGGGCGCTGGCACAGATACGCAGTATTTT.

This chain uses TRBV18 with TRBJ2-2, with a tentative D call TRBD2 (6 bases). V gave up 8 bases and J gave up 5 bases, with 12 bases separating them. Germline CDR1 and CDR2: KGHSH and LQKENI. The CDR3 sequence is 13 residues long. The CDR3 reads CASQPRETGELFF. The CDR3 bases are TGTGCCAGCCAACCCCGGGAGACCGGGGAGCTGTTTTTT.

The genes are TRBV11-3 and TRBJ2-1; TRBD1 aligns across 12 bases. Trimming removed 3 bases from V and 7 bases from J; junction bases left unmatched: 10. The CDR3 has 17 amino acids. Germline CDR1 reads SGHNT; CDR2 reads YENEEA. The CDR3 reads CASSLRLGTGGKNEQFF. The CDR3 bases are TGTGCCAGCAGCTTGAGATTGGGGACAGGGGGCAAGAATGAGCAGTTCTTC.

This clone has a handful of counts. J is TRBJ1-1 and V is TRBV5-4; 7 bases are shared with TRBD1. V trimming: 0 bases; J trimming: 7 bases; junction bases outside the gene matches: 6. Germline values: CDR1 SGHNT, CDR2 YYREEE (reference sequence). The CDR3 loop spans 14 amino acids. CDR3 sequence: CASSLGYTGVEAFF. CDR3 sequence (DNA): TGTGCCAGCAGCTTGGGGTACACAGGGGTTGAAGCTTTCTTT.

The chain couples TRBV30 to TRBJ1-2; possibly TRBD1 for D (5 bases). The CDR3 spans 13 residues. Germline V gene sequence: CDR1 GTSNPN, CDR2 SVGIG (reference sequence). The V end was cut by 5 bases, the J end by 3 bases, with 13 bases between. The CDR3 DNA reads TGTGCCTGGGGGGGGTTCCGGGACTATGGCTACACCTTC. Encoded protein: CAWGGFRDYGYTF.

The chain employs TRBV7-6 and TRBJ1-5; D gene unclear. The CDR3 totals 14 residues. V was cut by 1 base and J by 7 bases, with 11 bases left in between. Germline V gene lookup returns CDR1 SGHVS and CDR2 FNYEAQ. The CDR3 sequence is CASSLVSSGQPQHF. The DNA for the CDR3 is TGTGCCAGCAGCTTAGTTTCCAGCGGGCAGCCCCAGCATTTT. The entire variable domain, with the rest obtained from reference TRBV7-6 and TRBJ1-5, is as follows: GAGVSQSPRYKVTKRGQDVALRCDPISGHVSLYWYRQALGQGPEFLTYFNYEAQQDKSGLPNDRFSAERPEGSISTLTIQRTEQRDSAMYRCASSLVSSGQPQHFGDGTRLSIL.

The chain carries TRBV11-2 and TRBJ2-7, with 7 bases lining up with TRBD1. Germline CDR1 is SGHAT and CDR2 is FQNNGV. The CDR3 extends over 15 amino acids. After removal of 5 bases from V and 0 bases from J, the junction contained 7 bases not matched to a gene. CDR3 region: CASSGEGAVSYEQYF. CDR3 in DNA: TGTGCCAGCAGCGGCGAGGGGGCTGTCTCCTACGAGCAGTACTTC.

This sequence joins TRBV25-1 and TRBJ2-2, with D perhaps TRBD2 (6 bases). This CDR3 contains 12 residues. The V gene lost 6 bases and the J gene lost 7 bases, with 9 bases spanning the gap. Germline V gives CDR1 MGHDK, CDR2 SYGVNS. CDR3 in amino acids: CASREGIGELFF. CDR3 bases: TGTGCCAGCAGGGAGGGTATCGGGGAGCTGTTTTTT.

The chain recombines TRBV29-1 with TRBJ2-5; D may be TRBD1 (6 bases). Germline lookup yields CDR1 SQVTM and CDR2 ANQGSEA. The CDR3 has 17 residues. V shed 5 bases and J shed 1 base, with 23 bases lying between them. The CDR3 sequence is CSVLISARDISQETQYF. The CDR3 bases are TGCAGCGTTTTAATCTCCGCACGGGACATTTCCCAAGAGACCCAGTACTTC.

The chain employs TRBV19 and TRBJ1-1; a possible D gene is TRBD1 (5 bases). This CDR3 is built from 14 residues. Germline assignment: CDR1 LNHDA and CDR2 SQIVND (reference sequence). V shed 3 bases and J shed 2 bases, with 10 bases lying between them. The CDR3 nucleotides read TGTGCCAGTAGTATTTCAGGGCGAAACACTGAAGCTTTCTTT. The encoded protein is CASSISGRNTEAFF.

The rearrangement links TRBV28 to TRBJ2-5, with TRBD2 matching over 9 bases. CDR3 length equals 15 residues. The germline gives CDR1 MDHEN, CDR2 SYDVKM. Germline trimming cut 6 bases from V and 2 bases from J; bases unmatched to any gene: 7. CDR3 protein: CASSPGTSSQETQYF. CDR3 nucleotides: TGTGCCAGCAGCCCCGGGACTAGCTCTCAAGAGACCCAGTACTTC.

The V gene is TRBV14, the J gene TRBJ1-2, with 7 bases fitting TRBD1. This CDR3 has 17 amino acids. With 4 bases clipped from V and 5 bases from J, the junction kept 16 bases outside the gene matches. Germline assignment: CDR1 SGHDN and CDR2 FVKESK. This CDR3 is CASSRYEGGPSHYGYTF. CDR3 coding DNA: TGTGCCAGCAGCCGCTATGAAGGGGGCCCTTCGCATTATGGCTACACCTTC.

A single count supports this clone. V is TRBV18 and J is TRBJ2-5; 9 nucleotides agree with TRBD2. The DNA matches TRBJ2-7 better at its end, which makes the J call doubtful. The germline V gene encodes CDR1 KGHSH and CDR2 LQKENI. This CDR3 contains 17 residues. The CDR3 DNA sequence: TGTGCCAGCTCACCACTGCCAGCGGGAGGCCCGCATTACGAGCAGTACTTC. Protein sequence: CASSPLPAGGPHYEQYF.

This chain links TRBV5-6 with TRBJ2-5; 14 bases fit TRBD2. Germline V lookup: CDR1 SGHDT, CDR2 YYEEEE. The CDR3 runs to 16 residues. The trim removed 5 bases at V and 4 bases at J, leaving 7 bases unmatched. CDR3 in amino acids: CASRAGLAGVLETQYF. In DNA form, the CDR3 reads TGTGCCAGCAGGGCGGGACTAGCGGGAGTCTTAGAGACCCAGTACTTC.

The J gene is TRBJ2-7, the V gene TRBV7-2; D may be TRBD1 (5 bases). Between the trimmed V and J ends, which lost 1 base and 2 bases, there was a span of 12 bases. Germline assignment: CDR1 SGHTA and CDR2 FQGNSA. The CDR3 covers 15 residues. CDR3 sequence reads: CASSLVQGTPYEQYF. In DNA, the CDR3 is TGTGCCAGCAGCTTAGTCCAGGGTACCCCCTACGAGCAGTACTTC.

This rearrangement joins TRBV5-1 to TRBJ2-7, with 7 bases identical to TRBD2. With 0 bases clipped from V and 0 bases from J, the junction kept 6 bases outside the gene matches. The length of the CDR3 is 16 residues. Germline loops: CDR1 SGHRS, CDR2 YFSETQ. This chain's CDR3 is CASSLAGGRGSYEQYF. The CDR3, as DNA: TGCGCCAGCAGCTTGGCGGGGGGAAGGGGCTCCTACGAGCAGTACTTC. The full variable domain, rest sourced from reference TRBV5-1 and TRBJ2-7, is KAGVTQTPRYLIKTRGQQVTLSCSPISGHRSVSWYQQTPGQGLQFLFEYFSETQRNKGNFPGRFSGRQFSNSRSEMNVSTLELGDSALYLCASSLAGGRGSYEQYFGPGTRLTVT.

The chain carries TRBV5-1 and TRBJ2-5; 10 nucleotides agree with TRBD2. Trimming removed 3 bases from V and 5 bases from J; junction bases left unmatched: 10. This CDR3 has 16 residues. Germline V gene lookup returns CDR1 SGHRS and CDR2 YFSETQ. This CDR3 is CASSSSGGQVRETQYF. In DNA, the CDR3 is TGCGCCAGCAGCTCTAGCGGGGGACAGGTCAGGGAGACCCAGTACTTC.

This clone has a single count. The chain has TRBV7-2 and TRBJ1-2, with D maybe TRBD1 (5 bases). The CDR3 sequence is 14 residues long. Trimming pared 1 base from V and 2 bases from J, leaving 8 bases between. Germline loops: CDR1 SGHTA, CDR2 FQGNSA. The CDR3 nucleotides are TGTGCCAGCAGCTTAGGGGGACTCAACTATGGCTACACCTTC. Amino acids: CASSLGGLNYGYTF.